This record concerns one T cell receptor (beta chain) sequence. Repertoires were generated with immunoSEQ multiplex PCR, while TCRdb's copy carries only in-frame clones and drops some. The data contain about 73,000 clones, roughly nine tenths of them singletons. This entry is derived from a study of blood T cell repertoires in COVID-19. The wider study: PBMCs, B-cell-depleted T cells, or T cells provided the cDNA or gDNA that made up the material.

The ends were cut back, 3 bases at V and 0 bases at J, with 9 bases in the middle. The CDR3 loop spans 14 amino acids. In germline, CDR1 is SGHRS, CDR2 YFSETQ. This sequence joins TRBV5-1 and TRBJ2-5; TRBD1 is a possible D gene (5 bases). Sequences were obtained from peripheral blood. The sequence derives from an elderly man with acute or convalescent COVID-19. In nucleotides, the CDR3 is TGCGCCAGCAGCTCGGACACAAACCAAGAGACCCAGTACTTC. Its protein is CASSSDTNQETQYF.